This T cell receptor (beta chain) was sequenced in a study of blood T cell repertoires in COVID-19. At the level of the study: From the United States, Italy and Spain came samples of acute and convalescent COVID-19. PBMCs, B-cell-depleted T cells, or T cells were the source of the cDNA or gDNA that made up the material.

In the original processing: Scientists estimated how many nucleated cells there were by amplifying reference gene primers. Clones were sequenced by immunoSEQ multiplex PCR, and TCRdb holds only the in-frame ones, with some missing. The V and J calls and clone size come from that table; D and trimming were worked out from the DNA. The sample lists under 85,000 clones; about 81% were seen once. The germline V gene encodes CDR1 KGHDR and CDR2 SFDVKD. CDR3 length: 16 residues. J gave up 1 base and V 4 bases, and 6 bases lay outside the gene matches. The TCR originated in a man older than 75 with acute or convalescent COVID-19. Input material: peripheral blood. The chain links TRBV24-1 to TRBJ2-3; TRBD1 matches at 8 bases. The CDR3 nucleotides are TGTGCCACCAGTGACACGGACAGGGTACGCACAGATACGCAGTATTTT. Amino acids: CATSDTDRVRTDTQYF.